This TCR beta chain was sequenced in a study of cytomegalovirus exposure and HLA in healthy donors. A word on this clone: The antigen is unknown.

60 Vbeta and 13 Jbeta primers were used in PCR. The repertoire was sequenced with immunoSEQ multiplex PCR; TCRdb's copy has only in-frame clones and lacks some. The repertoire table contains roughly 78,000 clones. The length of the CDR3 is 16 residues. Germline V gives CDR1 SGHNT, CDR2 YYREEE (reference sequence). V was trimmed by 4 bases and J by 7 bases, leaving 22 bases between them. Findings of the study overall: Within the data, a cluster of highly shared sequence variants was likely a sequencing artifact.

Sample: PBMCs. This TCR came from a boy younger than 18 in good health and CMV-seronegative. The chain is built from TRBV5-4 and TRBJ2-3, with D possibly TRBD2 on 6 matching bases. The DNA for the CDR3 is TGTGCCAGCAGCCCCCACCCCACGGGAGTCCTCAATACGCAGTATTTT. This gives the protein CASSPHPTGVLNTQYF. The whole variable domain, remainder taken from reference TRBV5-4 and TRBJ2-3, is ETGVTQSPTHLIKTRGQQVTLRCSSQSGHNTVSWYQQALGQGPQFIFQYYREEENGRGNFPPRFSGLQFPNYSSELNVNALELDDSALYLCASSPHPTGVLNTQYFGPGTRLTVL.